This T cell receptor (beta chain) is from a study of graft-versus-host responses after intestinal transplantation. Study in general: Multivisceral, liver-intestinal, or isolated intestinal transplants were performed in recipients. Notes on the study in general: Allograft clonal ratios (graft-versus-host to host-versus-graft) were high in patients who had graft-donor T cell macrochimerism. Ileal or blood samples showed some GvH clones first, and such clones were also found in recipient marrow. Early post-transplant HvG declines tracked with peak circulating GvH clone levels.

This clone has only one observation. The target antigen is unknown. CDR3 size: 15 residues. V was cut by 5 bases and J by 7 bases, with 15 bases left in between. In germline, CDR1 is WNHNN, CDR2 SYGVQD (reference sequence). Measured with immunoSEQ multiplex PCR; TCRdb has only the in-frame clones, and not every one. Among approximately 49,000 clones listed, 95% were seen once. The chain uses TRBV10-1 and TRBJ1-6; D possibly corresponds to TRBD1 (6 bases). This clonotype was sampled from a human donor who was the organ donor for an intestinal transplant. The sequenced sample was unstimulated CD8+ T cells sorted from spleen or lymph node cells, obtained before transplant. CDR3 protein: CASSRQGQGNSPLHF. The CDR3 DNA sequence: TGCGCCAGCAGTCGGCAGGGGCAGGGGAATTCACCCCTCCACTTT.